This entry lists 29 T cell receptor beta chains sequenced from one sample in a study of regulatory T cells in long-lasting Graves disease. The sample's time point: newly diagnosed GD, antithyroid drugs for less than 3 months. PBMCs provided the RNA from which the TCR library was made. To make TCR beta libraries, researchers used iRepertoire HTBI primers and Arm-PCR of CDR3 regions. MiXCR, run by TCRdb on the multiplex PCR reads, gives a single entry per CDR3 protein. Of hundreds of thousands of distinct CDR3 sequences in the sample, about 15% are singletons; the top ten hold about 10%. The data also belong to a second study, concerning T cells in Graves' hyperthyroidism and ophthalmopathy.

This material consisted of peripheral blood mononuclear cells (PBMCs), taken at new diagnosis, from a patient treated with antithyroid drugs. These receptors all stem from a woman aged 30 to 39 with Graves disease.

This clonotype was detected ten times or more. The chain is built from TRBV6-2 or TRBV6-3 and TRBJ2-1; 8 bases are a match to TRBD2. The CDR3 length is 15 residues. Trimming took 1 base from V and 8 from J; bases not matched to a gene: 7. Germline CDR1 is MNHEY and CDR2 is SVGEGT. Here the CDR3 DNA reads TGTGCCAGCAGTTACTACAGCGGGAGTTTGTATGAGCAGTTCTTC. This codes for CASSYYSGSLYEQFF.

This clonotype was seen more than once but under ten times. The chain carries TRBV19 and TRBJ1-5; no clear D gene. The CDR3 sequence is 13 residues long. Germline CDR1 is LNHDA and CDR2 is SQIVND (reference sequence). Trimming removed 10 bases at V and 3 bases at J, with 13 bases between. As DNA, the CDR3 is TGTGCCACCAAACGCGACCTCAATCAGCCCCAGCATTTT. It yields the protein CATKRDLNQPQHF.

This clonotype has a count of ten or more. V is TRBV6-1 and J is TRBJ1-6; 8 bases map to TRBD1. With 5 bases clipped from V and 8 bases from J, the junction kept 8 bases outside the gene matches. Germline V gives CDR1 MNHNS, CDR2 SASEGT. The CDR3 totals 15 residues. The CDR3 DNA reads TGTGCCAGCAGTCCCGAGGACAGGGAATATTCACCCCTCCACTTT. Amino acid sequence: CASSPEDREYSPLHF.

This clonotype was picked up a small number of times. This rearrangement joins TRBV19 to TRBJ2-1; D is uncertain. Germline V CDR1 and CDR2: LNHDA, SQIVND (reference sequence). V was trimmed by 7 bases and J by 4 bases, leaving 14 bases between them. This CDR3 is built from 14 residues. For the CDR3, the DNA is TGTGCCAGTACCATATCCGGGCCATACAATGAGCAGTTCTTC. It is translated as CASTISGPYNEQFF.

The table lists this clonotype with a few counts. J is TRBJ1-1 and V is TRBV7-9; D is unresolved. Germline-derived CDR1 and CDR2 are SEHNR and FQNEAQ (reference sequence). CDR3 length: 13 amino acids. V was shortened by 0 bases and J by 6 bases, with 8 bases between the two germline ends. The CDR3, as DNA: TGTGCCAGCAGCTTAGCCGGCGATGCTGAAGCTTTCTTT. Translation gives CASSLAGDAEAFF.

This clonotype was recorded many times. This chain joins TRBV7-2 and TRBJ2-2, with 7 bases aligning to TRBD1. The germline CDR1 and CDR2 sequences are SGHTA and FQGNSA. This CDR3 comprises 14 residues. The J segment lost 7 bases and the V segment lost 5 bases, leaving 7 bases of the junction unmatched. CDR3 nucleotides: TGTGCCAGCAGCCCGACAGGGTACGGCGGGGAGCTGTTTTTT. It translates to CASSPTGYGGELFF.

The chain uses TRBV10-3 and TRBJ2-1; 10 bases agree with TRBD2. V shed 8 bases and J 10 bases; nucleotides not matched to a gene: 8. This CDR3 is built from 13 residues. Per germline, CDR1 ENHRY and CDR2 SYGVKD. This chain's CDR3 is CAIGVAGGNEQFF. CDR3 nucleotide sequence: TGTGCCATCGGGGTAGCGGGAGGTAACGAGCAGTTCTTC.

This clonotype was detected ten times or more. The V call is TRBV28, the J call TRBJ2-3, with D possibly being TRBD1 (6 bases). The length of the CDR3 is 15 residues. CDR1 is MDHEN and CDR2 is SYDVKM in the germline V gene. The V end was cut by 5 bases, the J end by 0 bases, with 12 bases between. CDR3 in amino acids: CASSMTGLSTDTQYF. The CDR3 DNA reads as TGTGCCAGCAGTATGACAGGACTTAGCACAGATACGCAGTATTTT.

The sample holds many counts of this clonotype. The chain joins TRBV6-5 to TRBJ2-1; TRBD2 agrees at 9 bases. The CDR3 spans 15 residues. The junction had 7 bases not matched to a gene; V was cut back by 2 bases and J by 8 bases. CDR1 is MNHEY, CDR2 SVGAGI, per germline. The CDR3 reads CASSYLWREGHEQFF. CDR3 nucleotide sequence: TGTGCCAGCAGTTACCTTTGGCGGGAGGGCCATGAGCAGTTCTTC.

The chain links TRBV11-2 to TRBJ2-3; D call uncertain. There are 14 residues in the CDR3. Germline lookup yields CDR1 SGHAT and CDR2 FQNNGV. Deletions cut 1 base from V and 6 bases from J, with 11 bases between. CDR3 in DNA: TGTGCCAGCAGCTTAGCAGGAAGTCGTGATACGCAGTATTTT. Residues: CASSLAGSRDTQYF. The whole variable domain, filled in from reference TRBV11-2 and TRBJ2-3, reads EAGVAQSPRYKIIEKRQSVAFWCNPISGHATLYWYQQILGQGPKLLIQFQNNGVVDDSQLPKDRFSAERLKGVDSTLKIQPAKLEDSAVYLCASSLAGSRDTQYFGPGTRLTVL.

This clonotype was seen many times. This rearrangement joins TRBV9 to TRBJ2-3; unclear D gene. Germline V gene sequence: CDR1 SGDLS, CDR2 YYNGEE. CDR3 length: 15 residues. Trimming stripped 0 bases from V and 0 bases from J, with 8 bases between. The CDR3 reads CASSVGDFSTDTQYF. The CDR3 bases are TGTGCCAGCAGCGTAGGTGATTTCAGCACAGATACGCAGTATTTT. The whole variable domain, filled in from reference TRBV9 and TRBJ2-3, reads DSGVTQTPKHLITATGQRVTLRCSPRSGDLSVYWYQQSLDQGLQFLIQYYNGEERAKGNILERFSAQQFPDLHSELNLSSLELGDSALYFCASSVGDFSTDTQYFGPGTRLTVL.

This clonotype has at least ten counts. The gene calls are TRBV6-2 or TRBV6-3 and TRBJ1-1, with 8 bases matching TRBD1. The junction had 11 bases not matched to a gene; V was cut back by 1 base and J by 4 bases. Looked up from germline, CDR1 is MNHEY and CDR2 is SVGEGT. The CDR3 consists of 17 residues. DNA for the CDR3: TGTGCCAGCAGTTACTTCCGACAGGGGACGAGTTTCACTGAAGCTTTCTTT. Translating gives CASSYFRQGTSFTEAFF.

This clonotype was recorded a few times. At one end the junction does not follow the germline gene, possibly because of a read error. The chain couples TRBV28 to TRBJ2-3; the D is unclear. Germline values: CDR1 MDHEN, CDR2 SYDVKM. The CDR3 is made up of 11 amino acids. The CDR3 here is CASSFRETQFF. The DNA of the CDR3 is TGTGCCAGCAGTTTTCGAGAGACGCAGTTTTTT.

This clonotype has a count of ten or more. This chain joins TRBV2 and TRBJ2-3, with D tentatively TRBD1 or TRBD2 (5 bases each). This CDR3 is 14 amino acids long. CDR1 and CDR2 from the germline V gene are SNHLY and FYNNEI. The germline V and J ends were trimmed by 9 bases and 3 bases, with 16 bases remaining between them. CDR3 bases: TGTGCCAGTGAGGGGCACCGGACAACAGATACGCAGTATTTT. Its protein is CASEGHRTTDTQYF. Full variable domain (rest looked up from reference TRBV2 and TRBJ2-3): EPEVTQTPSHQVTQMGQEVILRCVPISNHLYFYWYRQILGQKVEFLVSFYNNEISEKSEIFDDQFSVERPDGSNFTLKIRSTKLEDSAMYFCASEGHRTTDTQYFGPGTRLTVL.

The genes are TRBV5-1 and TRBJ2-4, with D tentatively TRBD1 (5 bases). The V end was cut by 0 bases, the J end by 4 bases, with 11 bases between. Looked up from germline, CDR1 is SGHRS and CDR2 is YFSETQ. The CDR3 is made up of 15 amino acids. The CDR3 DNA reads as TGCGCCAGCAGCTTGGTGGCGCGACAGAAAAACATTCAGTACTTC. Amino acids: CASSLVARQKNIQYF.

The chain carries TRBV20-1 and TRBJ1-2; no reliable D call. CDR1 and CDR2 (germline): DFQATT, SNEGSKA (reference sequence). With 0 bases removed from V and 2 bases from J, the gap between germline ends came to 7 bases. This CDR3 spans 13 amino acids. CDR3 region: CSARDQGNYGYTF. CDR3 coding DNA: TGCAGTGCTAGAGATCAAGGGAACTATGGCTACACCTTC.

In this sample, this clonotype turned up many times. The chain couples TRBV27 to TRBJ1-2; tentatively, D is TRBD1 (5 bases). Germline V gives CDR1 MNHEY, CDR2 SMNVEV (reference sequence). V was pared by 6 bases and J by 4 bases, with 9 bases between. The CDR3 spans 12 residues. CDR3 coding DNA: TGTGCCAGCAGGACAGTTGGCTATGGCTACACCTTC. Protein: CASRTVGYGYTF.

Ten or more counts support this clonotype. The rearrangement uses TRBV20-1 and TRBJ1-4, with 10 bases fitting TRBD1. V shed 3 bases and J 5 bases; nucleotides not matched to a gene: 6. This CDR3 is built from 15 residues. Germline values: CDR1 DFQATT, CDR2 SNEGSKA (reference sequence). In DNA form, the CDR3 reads TGCAGTGCTAGCCACCCGGGACAGGGGAATGAAAAACTGTTTTTT. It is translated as CSASHPGQGNEKLFF.

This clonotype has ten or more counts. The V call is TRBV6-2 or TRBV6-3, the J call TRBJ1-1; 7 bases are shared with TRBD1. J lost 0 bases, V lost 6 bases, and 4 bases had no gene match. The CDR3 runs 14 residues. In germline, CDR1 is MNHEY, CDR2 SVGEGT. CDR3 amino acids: CASSYRGMNTEAFF. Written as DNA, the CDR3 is TGTGCCAGCAGCTACAGGGGCATGAACACTGAAGCTTTCTTT.

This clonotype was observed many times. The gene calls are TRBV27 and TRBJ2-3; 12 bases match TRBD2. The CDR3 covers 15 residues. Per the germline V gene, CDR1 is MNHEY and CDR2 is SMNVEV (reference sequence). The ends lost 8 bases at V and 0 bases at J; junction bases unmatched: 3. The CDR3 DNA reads TGTGCCAGCTCCGGGACTAGCGGGAGCACAGATACGCAGTATTTT. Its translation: CASSGTSGSTDTQYF.

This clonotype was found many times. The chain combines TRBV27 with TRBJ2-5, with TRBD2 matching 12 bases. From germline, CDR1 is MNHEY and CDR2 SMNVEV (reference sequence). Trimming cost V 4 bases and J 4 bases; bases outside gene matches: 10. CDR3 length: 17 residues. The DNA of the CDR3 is TGTGCCAGCAGTTCAACAGGCCTAGCGGGAGGGCGAGAGACCCAGTACTTC. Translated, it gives CASSSTGLAGGRETQYF.

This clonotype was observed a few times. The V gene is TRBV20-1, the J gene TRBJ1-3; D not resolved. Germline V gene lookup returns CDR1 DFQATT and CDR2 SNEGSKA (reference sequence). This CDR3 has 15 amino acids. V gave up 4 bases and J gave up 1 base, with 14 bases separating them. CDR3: CSAKFPGKSGNTIYF. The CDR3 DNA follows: TGCAGTGCTAAATTCCCAGGAAAGTCTGGAAACACCATATATTTT.

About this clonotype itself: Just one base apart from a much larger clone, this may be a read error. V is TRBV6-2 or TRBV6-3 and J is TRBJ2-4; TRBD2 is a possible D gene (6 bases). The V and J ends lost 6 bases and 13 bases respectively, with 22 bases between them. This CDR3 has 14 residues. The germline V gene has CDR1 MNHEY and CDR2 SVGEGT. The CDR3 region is CASRTRGPYNEQYF. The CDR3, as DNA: TGTGCCAGCAGGACTAGAGGGCCCTACAATGAGCAGTACTTC.

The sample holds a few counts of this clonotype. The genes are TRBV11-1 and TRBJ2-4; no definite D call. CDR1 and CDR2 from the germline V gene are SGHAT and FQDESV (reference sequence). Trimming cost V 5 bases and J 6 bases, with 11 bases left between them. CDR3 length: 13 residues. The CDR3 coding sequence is TGTGCCAGCAGCCCCCCCTACCTAAACATTCAGTACTTC. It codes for CASSPPYLNIQYF.

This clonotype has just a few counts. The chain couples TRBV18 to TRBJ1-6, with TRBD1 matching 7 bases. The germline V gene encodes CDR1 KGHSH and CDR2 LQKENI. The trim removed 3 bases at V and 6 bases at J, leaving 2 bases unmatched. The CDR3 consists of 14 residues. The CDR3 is CASSPRDSNSPLHF. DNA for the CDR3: TGTGCCAGCTCACCCCGGGACAGTAATTCACCCCTCCACTTT.

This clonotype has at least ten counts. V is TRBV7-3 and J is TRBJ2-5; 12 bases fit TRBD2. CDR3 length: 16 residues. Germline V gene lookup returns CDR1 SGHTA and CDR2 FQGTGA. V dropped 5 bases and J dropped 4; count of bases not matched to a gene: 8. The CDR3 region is CASSLTSGSRGETQYF. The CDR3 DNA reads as TGTGCCAGCAGCCTGACTAGCGGGAGTAGGGGAGAGACCCAGTACTTC.

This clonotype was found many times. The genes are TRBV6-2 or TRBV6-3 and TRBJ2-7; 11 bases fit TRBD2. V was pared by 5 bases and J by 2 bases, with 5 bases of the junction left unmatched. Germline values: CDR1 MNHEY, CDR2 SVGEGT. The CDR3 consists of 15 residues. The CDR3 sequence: CASSPKTSGTYEQYF. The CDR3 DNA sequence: TGTGCCAGCAGTCCCAAGACTAGCGGGACCTACGAGCAGTACTTC.

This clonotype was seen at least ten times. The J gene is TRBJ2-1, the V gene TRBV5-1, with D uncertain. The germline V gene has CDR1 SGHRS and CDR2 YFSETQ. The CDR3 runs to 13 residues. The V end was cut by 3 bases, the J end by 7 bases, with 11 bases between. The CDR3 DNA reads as TGCGCCAGCAGCTCTACGATAGGGAATGAGCAGTTCTTC. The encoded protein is CASSSTIGNEQFF.

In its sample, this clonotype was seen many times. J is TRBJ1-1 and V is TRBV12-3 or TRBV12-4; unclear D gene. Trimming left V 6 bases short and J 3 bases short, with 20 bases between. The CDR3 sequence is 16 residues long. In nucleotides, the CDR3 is TGTGCCAGCAGCCTAGGACGGGAAGTCGGATACACTGAAGCTTTCTTT. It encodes CASSLGREVGYTEAFF.